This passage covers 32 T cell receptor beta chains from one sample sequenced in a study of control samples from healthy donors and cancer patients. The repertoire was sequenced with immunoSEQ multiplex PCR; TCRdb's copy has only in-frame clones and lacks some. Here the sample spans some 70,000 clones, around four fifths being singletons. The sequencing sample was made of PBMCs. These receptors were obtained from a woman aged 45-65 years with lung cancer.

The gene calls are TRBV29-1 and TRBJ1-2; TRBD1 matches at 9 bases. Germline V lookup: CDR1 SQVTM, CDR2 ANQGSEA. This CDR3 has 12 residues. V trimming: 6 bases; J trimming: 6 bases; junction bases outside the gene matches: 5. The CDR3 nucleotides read TGCAGCGTGGACAGGGGAGCGAATGGCTACACCTTC. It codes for CSVDRGANGYTF.

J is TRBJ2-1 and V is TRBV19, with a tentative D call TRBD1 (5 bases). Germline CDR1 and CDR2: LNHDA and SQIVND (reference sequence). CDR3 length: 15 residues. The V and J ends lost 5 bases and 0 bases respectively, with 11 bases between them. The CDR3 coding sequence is TGTGCCAGTAGTGCTGACAGACCCTCCTACAATGAGCAGTTCTTC. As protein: CASSADRPSYNEQFF.

CDR3 residues: CASSLAANTEAFF. CDR3 DNA sequence: TGTGCCAGCAGCTTAGCAGCGAACACTGAAGCTTTCTTT. The genes are TRBV11-3 and TRBJ1-1, with D unresolved. This CDR3 has 13 amino acids. CDR1 and CDR2 from the germline V gene are SGHNT and YENEEA. V was clipped by 1 base and J by 1 base, with 4 bases between them.

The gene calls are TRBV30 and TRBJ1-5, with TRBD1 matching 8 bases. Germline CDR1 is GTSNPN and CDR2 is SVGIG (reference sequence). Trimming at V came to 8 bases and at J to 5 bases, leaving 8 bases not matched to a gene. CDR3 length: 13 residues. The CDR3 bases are TGTGCCGCCAGGGACAGGATTGATCAGCCCCAGCATTTT. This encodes CAARDRIDQPQHF.

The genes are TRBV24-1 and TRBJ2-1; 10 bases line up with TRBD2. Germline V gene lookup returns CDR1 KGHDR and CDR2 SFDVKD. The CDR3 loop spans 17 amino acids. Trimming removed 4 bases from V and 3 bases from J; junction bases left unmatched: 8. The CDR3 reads CATSDPSRTSGYNEQFF. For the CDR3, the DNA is TGTGCCACCAGTGACCCTTCGCGGACTAGCGGCTACAATGAGCAGTTCTTC.

This chain's CDR3 is CATKDRLGTDTQYF. CDR3 bases: TGTGCCACAAAAGACAGATTAGGCACAGATACGCAGTATTTT. The rearrangement uses TRBV6-5 and TRBJ2-3; TRBD1 is a possible D gene (5 bases). The CDR3 is made up of 14 amino acids. Trimming took off 10 bases at V and 1 base at J, with 15 bases between the two ends. CDR1 is MNHEY and CDR2 is SVGAGI in the germline V gene.

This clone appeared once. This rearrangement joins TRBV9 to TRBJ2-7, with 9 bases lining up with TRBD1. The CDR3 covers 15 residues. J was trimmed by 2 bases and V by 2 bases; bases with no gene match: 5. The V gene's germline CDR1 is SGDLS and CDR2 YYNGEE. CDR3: CASSVRDRDPYEQYF. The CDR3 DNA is TGTGCCAGCAGCGTTCGGGACAGGGACCCCTACGAGCAGTACTTC. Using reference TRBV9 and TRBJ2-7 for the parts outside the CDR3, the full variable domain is DSGVTQTPKHLITATGQRVTLRCSPRSGDLSVYWYQQSLDQGLQFLIQYYNGEERAKGNILERFSAQQFPDLHSELNLSSLELGDSALYFCASSVRDRDPYEQYFGPGTRLTVT.

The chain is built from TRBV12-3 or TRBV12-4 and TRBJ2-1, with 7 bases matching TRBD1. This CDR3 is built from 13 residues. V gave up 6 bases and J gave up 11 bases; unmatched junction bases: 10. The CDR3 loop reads CASSPPQGQKQFF. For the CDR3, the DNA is TGTGCCAGCAGCCCTCCCCAGGGACAGAAGCAGTTCTTC.

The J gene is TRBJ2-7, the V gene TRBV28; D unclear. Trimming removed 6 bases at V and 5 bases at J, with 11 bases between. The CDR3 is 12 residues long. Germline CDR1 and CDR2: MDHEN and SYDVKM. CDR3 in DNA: TGTGCCAGCAGCCTAATCCAGAACGAGCAGTACTTC. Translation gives CASSLIQNEQYF. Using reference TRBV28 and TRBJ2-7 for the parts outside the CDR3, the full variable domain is DVKVTQSSRYLVKRTGEKVFLECVQDMDHENMFWYRQDPGLGLRLIYFSYDVKMKEKGDIPEGYSVSREKKERFSLILESASTNQTSMYLCASSLIQNEQYFGPGTRLTVT.

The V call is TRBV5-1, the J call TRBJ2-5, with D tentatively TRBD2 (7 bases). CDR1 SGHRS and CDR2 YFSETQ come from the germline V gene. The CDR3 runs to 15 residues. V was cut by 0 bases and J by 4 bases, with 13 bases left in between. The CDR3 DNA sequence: TGCGCCAGCAGCTTGGAAGGGGGGGCTTTAGAGACCCAGTACTTC. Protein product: CASSLEGGALETQYF. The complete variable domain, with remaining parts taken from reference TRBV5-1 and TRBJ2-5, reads KAGVTQTPRYLIKTRGQQVTLSCSPISGHRSVSWYQQTPGQGLQFLFEYFSETQRNKGNFPGRFSGRQFSNSRSEMNVSTLELGDSALYLCASSLEGGALETQYFGPGTRLLVL.

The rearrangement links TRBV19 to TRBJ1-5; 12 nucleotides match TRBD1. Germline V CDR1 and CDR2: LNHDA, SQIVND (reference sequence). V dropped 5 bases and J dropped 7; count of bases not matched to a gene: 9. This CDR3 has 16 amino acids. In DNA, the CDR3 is TGTGCCAGTAGTGTAGGGGACAGGGGGCCGGGGCAGCCCCAGCATTTT. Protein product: CASSVGDRGPGQPQHF.

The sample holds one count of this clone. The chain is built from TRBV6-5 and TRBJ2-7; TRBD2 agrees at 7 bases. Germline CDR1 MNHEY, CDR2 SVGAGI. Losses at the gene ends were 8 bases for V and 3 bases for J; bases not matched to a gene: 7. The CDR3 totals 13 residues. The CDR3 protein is CASGDYLNYEQYF. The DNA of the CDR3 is TGTGCCAGCGGGGACTACCTAAACTACGAGCAGTACTTC.

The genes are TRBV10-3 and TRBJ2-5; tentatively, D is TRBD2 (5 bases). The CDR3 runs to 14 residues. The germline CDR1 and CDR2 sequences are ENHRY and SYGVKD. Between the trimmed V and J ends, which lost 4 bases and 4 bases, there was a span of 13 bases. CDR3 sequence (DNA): TGTGCCATCAGTGGGTCGGGGATCGGAGAGACCCAGTACTTC. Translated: CAISGSGIGETQYF.

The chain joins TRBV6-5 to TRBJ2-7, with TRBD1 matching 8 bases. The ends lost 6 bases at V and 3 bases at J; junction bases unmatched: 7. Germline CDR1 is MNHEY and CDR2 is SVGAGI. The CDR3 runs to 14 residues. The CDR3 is CASRGQGRYYEQYF. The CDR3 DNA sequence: TGTGCCAGCAGAGGACAGGGCCGCTACTACGAGCAGTACTTC.

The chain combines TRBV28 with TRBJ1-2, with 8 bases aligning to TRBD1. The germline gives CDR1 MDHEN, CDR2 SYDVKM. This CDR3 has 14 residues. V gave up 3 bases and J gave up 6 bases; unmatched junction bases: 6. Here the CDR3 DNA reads TGTGCCAGCAGTTTCGAGACAGGGGAGGATGGCTACACCTTC. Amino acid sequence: CASSFETGEDGYTF.

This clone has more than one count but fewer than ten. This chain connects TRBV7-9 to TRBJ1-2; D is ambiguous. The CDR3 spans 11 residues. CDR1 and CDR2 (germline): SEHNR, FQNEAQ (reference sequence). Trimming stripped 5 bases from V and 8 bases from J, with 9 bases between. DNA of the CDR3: TGTGCCAGCAGCCTTCTGGAGGGCTACACCTTC. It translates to CASSLLEGYTF.

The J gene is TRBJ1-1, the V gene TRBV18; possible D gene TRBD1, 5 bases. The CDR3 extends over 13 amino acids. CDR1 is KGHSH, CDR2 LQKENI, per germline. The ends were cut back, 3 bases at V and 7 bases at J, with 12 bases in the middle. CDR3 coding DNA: TGTGCCAGCTCACCCTCTGGTGGGGGTGAAGCTTTCTTT. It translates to CASSPSGGGEAFF. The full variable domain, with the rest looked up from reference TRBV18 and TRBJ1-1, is NAGVMQNPRHLVRRRGQEARLRCSPMKGHSHVYWYRQLPEEGLKFMVYLQKENIIDESGMPKERFSAEFPKEGPSILRIQQVVRGDSAAYFCASSPSGGGEAFFGQGTRLTVV.

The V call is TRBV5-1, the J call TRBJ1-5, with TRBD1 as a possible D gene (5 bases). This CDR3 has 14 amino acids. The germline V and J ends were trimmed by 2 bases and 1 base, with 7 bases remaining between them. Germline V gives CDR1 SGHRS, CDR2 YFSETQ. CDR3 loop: CASSFEGSNQPQHF. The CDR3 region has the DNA TGCGCCAGCAGCTTTGAGGGGAGCAATCAGCCCCAGCATTTT.

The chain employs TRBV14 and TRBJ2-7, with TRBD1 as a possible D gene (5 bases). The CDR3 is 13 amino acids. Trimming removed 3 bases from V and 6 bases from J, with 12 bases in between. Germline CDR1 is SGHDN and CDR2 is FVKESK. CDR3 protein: CASSQSRQGEQYF. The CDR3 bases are TGTGCCAGCAGCCAGAGTCGGCAGGGCGAGCAGTACTTC.

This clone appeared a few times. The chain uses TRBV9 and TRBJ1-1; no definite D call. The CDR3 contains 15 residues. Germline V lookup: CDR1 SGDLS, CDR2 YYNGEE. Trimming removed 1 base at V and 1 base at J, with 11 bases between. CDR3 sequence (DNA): TGTGCCAGCAGCGTATATCAGGCGGGGAACACTGAAGCTTTCTTT. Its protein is CASSVYQAGNTEAFF.

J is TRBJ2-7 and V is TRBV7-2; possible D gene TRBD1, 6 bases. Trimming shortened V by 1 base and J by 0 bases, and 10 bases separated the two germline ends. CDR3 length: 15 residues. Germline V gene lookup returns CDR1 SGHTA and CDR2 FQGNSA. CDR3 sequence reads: CASSLEPGASYEQYF. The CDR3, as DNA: TGTGCCAGCAGCTTAGAGCCAGGGGCCTCCTACGAGCAGTACTTC.

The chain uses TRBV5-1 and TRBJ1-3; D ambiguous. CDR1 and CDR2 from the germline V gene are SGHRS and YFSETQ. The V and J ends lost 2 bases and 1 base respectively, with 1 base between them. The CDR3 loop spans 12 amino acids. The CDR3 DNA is TGCGCCAGCAGCTTATCTGGAAACACCATATATTTT. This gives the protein CASSLSGNTIYF. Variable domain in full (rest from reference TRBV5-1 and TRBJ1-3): KAGVTQTPRYLIKTRGQQVTLSCSPISGHRSVSWYQQTPGQGLQFLFEYFSETQRNKGNFPGRFSGRQFSNSRSEMNVSTLELGDSALYLCASSLSGNTIYFGEGSWLTVV.

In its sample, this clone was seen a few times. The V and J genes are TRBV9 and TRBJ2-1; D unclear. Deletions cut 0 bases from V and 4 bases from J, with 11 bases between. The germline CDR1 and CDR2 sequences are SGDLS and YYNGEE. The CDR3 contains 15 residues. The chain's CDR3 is CASSVASDPYNEQFF. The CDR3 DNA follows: TGTGCCAGCAGCGTAGCCTCGGATCCTTACAATGAGCAGTTCTTC.

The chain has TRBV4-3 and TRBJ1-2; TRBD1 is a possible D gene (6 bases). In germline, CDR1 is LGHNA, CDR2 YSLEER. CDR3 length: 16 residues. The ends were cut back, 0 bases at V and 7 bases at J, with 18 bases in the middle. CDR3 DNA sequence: TGCGCCAGCAGCCAAGATAGGGGGACACCTGGGCCTGGCTACACCTTC. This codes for CASSQDRGTPGPGYTF.

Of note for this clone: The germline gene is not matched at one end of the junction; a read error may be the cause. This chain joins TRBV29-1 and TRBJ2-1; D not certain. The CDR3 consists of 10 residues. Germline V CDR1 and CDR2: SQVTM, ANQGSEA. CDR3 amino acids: CSVGDNEQLF. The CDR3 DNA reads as TGCAGCGTTGGAGACAATGAGCAGCTCTTC.

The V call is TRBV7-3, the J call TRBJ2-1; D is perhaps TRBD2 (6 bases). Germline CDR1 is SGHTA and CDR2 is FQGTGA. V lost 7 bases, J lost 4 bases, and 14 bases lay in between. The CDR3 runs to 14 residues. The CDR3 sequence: CASTLGGSYNEQFF. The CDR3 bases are TGTGCCAGCACTTTGGGGGGATCGTACAATGAGCAGTTCTTC. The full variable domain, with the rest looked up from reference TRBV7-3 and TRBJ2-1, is GAGVSQTPSNKVTEKGKYVELRCDPISGHTALYWYRQSLGQGPEFLIYFQGTGAADDSGLPNDRFFAVRPEGSVSTLKIQRTERGDSAVYLCASTLGGSYNEQFFGPGTRLTVL.

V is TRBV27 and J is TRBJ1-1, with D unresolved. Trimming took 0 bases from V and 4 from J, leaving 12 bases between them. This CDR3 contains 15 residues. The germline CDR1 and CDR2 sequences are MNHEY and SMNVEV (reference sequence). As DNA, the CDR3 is TGTGCCAGCAGTTTATCTCCGGGTTTGAGCACTGAAGCTTTCTTT. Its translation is CASSLSPGLSTEAFF.

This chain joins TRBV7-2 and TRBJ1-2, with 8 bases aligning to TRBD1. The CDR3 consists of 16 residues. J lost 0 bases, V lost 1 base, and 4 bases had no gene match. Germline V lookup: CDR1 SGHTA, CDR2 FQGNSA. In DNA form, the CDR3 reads TGTGCCAGCAGCTTAGGAGGACAGGGATCTAACTATGGCTACACCTTC. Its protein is CASSLGGQGSNYGYTF.

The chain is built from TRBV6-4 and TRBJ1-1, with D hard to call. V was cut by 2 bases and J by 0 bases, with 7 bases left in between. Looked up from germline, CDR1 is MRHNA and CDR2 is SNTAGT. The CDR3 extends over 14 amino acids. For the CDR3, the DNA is TGTGCCAGCAGTGACACCAGCATGAACACTGAAGCTTTCTTT. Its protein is CASSDTSMNTEAFF.

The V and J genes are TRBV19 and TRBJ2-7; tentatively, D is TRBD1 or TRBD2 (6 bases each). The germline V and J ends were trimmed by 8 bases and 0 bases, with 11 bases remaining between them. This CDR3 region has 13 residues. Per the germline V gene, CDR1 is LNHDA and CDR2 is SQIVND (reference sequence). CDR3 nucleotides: TGTGCCAGTGAAGGGGGGCCCTCCTACGAGCAGTACTTC. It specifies CASEGGPSYEQYF.

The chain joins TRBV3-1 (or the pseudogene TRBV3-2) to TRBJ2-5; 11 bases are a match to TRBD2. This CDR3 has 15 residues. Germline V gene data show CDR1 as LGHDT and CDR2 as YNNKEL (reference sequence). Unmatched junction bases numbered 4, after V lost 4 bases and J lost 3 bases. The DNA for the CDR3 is TGTGCCAGCAGCCGGGGACTAGCGGTGGAAGAGACCCAGTACTTC. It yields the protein CASSRGLAVEETQYF.

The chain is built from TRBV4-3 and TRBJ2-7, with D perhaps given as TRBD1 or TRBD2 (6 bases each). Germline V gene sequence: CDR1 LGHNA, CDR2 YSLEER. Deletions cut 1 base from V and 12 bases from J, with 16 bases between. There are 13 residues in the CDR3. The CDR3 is CASSQVIGGGLYF. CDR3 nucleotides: TGCGCCAGCAGCCAAGTTATCGGAGGGGGGCTGTACTTC.